This entry lists 18 T cell receptor beta chains sequenced from one sample in a study of response to subunit inactivated influenza vaccine (dated by TCRdb to the late 2010s). Receptor libraries were prepared by RT-PCR. The sequencer listed for this sample is Illumina HiSeq 2500. Using fastp trimming at Q25 and MiXCR clonotype assembly, TCRdb reanalyzed the public sequencing data and kept in-frame beta chains. Rows are unified per CDR3 protein, each entry keeping the most common DNA and genes. For this sample there are 500,000 to 600,000 distinct CDR3 sequences; more than 15% appear just once. Roughly 3.1% of the sample goes to the ten largest clones. Material: CD4+ T cells sorted from PBMCs, obtained approximately 25 months after vaccination. The receptors derive from a man aged 50 to 69 who received an inactivated influenza vaccine. Donor details come from another sample of the same person, matched by shared clones.

The CDR3 here is CASSPLDSEKLFF. CDR3 coding DNA: TGTGCCAGCAGCCCGCTGGATAGCGAAAAACTGTTTTTT. The V gene is TRBV14, the J gene TRBJ1-4, with unresolved D. The V and J ends lost 4 bases and 8 bases respectively, with 11 bases between them. In germline, CDR1 is SGHDN, CDR2 FVKESK. The CDR3 is 13 residues long.

There are a few counts of this clonotype. The CDR3 bases are TGTGCCAGTATACAAGGCAGGGGTCAGGGGCCCCAGCATTTT. It codes for CASIQGRGQGPQHF. The chain couples TRBV19 to TRBJ1-5; D is perhaps TRBD1 (6 bases). CDR3 size: 14 residues. Trimming pared 7 bases from V and 9 bases from J, leaving 19 bases between. Germline V CDR1 and CDR2: LNHDA, SQIVND (reference sequence).

This clonotype was recorded a few times. This rearrangement joins TRBV30 to TRBJ1-6; perhaps TRBD1 as D (6 bases). The CDR3 extends over 14 amino acids. Deletions cut 0 bases from V and 10 bases from J, with 13 bases between. Germline lookup yields CDR1 GTSNPN and CDR2 SVGIG (reference sequence). This CDR3 is CAWSVPTGLSPLHF. The CDR3 DNA is TGTGCCTGGAGTGTACCCACAGGGCTATCACCCCTCCACTTT. Variable domain in full (rest from reference TRBV30 and TRBJ1-6): SQTIHQWPATLVQPVGSPLSLECTVEGTSNPNLYWYRQAAGRGLQLLFYSVGIGQISSEVPQNLSASRPQDRQFILSSKKLLLSDSGFYLCAWSVPTGLSPLHFGNGTRLTVT.

V and J are TRBV28 and TRBJ2-2; weak D call: TRBD1 (6 bases). V gave up 5 bases and J gave up 3 bases, with 16 bases separating them. The germline V gene encodes CDR1 MDHEN and CDR2 SYDVKM. This CDR3 spans 16 amino acids. The CDR3 DNA sequence: TGTGCCAGCAGTGGGGTTGGGACACAAGACACCGGGGAGCTGTTTTTT. It specifies CASSGVGTQDTGELFF.

This clonotype was counted between two and nine times. The chain has TRBV15 and TRBJ1-5; D not resolved. Germline loops: CDR1 LNHNV, CDR2 YYDKDF (reference sequence). This CDR3 is 14 amino acids long. V lost 5 bases, J lost 2 bases, and 10 bases lay in between. CDR3 bases: TGTGCCACCAGCCGAACACTGGGCAATCAGCCCCAGCATTTT. This encodes CATSRTLGNQPQHF.

This clonotype has only a few counts. The chain recombines TRBV7-9 with TRBJ1-5; the D is unclear. Trimming pared 4 bases from V and 0 bases from J, leaving 13 bases between. Germline values: CDR1 SEHNR, CDR2 FQNEAQ (reference sequence). The CDR3 runs to 16 residues. CDR3 region: CASSSIPEYSNQPQHF. The DNA for the CDR3 is TGTGCCAGCAGCTCCATCCCAGAGTATAGCAATCAGCCCCAGCATTTT.

J is TRBJ2-7 and V is TRBV4-2, with D possibly being TRBD2 (5 bases). The CDR3 covers 13 residues. The germline V and J ends were trimmed by 9 bases and 2 bases, with 14 bases remaining between them. Germline V CDR1 and CDR2: LGHNA, YNFKEQ. As DNA, the CDR3 is TGTGCCAGTAGCGCGGAGGCGACCTACGAGCAGTACTTC. Protein: CASSAEATYEQYF.

The chain recombines TRBV7-9 with TRBJ1-1; D remains unclear. V was pared by 5 bases and J by 1 base, with 8 bases between. The CDR3 runs 13 residues. Germline V gene data show CDR1 as SEHNR and CDR2 as FQNEAQ (reference sequence). The CDR3 is CASSTQENTEAFF. The CDR3 DNA follows: TGTGCCAGCAGCACTCAGGAGAACACTGAAGCTTTCTTT.

This clonotype occurred a few times. This chain links TRBV3-1 with TRBJ2-5; tentatively, D is TRBD1 or TRBD2 (6 bases each). CDR1 and CDR2 from the germline V gene are LGHDT and YNNKEL (reference sequence). Trimming removed 1 base at V and 5 bases at J, with 20 bases between. The length of the CDR3 is 17 residues. The CDR3 loop is CASSQVLIRRDTETQYF. The CDR3 DNA sequence: TGTGCCAGCAGCCAAGTCCTGATAAGGCGGGACACGGAGACCCAGTACTTC.

This clonotype was seen only a few times. This chain connects TRBV7-6 to TRBJ2-1; TRBD2 matches 10 bases. This CDR3 contains 15 residues. The germline V gene encodes CDR1 SGHVS and CDR2 FNYEAQ. Trimming at V came to 2 bases and at J to 5 bases, leaving 3 bases not matched to a gene. The CDR3 bases are TGTGCCAGCAGCTTAAGCGGGAGGGCTAACAATGAGCAGTTCTTC. Protein: CASSLSGRANNEQFF.

This clonotype was seen only a few times. The chain employs TRBV7-9 and TRBJ1-1; D gene ambiguous. V lost 5 bases to trimming and J lost 2 bases, with 6 bases between them. Germline CDR1 reads SEHNR; CDR2 reads FQNEAQ (reference sequence). The CDR3 has 12 residues. The CDR3 nucleotides are TGTGCCAGCAGCCCAGTTAACACTGAAGCTTTCTTT. It codes for CASSPVNTEAFF.

The genes are TRBV12-3 or TRBV12-4 and TRBJ1-2; 8 nucleotides match TRBD1. V was clipped by 5 bases and J by 7 bases; unmatched bases: 6. The CDR3 is 13 amino acids. CDR3 sequence reads: CASSPTGAPGYTF. The CDR3, as DNA: TGTGCCAGCAGTCCGACAGGGGCCCCTGGCTACACCTTC.

V is TRBV7-8 and J is TRBJ2-1; 8 bases line up with TRBD2. The CDR3 totals 15 residues. V lost 0 bases to trimming and J lost 5 bases; unmatched junction nucleotides: 3. Germline CDR1 is SGHVS and CDR2 is FQNEAQ. CDR3 residues: CASSLAGTRHNEQFF. Here the CDR3 DNA reads TGTGCCAGCAGCTTAGCCGGGACTAGACACAATGAGCAGTTCTTC.

The rearrangement uses TRBV5-1 and TRBJ1-2; 7 positions agree with TRBD1. Trimming took 1 base from V and 2 from J; bases not matched to a gene: 5. The length of the CDR3 is 15 residues. CDR1 SGHRS and CDR2 YFSETQ come from the germline V gene. CDR3: CASSLRTGQNYGYTF. In nucleotides, the CDR3 is TGCGCCAGCAGCTTGCGAACGGGACAGAACTATGGCTACACCTTC.

This clonotype turned up a few times. The CDR3 DNA reads TGCGCCAGCAGCTTGGCCGGGGGGGATACGCAGTATTTT. Its translation: CASSLAGGDTQYF. J is TRBJ2-3 and V is TRBV5-1, with 7 bases aligning to TRBD2. Germline loops: CDR1 SGHRS, CDR2 YFSETQ. V dropped 0 bases and J dropped 6; count of bases not matched to a gene: 1. The CDR3 covers 13 residues.

The J gene is TRBJ1-1, the V gene TRBV7-2; perhaps TRBD1 as D (5 bases). CDR1 is SGHTA, CDR2 FQGNSA, per germline. Deletions cut 2 bases from V and 5 bases from J, with 12 bases between. This CDR3 is built from 14 residues. CDR3 sequence (DNA): TGTGCCAGCAGCTTACAGCAGGGAATGACTGAAGCTTTCTTT. Its translation: CASSLQQGMTEAFF.

This clonotype was seen a handful of times. CDR3 nucleotide sequence: TGTGCCAGCAGCTTAGTGTTGGACAGGGCCTACGAGCAGTACTTC. This translates into CASSLVLDRAYEQYF. V gene TRBV7-9 combines with J gene TRBJ2-7, with 8 bases matching TRBD1. V lost 1 base and J lost 2; bases outside the gene matches: 4. The CDR3 is made up of 15 amino acids. Germline V gene data show CDR1 as SEHNR and CDR2 as FQNEAQ (reference sequence).

Only a few counts were recorded for this clonotype. The chain employs TRBV18 and TRBJ2-5; TRBD1 or TRBD2 may be the D gene (5 bases each). CDR1 and CDR2 (germline): KGHSH, LQKENI. CDR3 size: 15 residues. Trimming shortened V by 6 bases and J by 10 bases, and 24 bases separated the two germline ends. Here the CDR3 DNA reads TGTGCCAGCTCGCCTTCCTCCGGGACCCTCTCGATCCAGTACTTC. Translation gives CASSPSSGTLSIQYF.